The rows below give T cell receptor beta chains drawn from one sample of a study of breast tumors, draining lymph nodes, adjacent tissues. TCRdb ran MiXCR on the multiplex PCR reads and lists one entry per CDR3 protein. Of about 300,000 distinct CDR3 sequences in the sample, 30% to 35% were seen once. The sequenced material came from axillary lymph node tissue. All receptors come from a female donor with breast cancer. Some clones in this sample may be carry-over from other donors' samples. Both conserved end residues are part of each CDR3. Each record gives: D gene, clone size, V gene, J gene, CDR3 length, CDR3 DNA, CDR3 protein. The D gene is left open where the match is weak. A row's size may be missing; if present it is once, few, many or a size class.

d_gene: NA; abundance: few; v_gene: TRBV5-4; j_gene: TRBJ2-3; len: 15; CDR3nt: TGTGCCAGCAGCTTGGACAGGGCGTACACAGATACGCAGTATTTT; CDR3aa: CASSLDRAYTDTQYF
d_gene: NA; abundance: many; v_gene: TRBV5-1; j_gene: TRBJ1-2; len: 14; CDR3nt: TGCGCCAGCAGCTTGGGGCAGCCTACCTATGGCTACACCTTC; CDR3aa: CASSLGQPTYGYTF
d_gene: NA; abundance: many; v_gene: TRBV4-1; j_gene: TRBJ1-5; len: 15; CDR3nt: TGCGCCAGCAGCCAACAATCAGGGGGCAATCAGCCCCAGCATTTT; CDR3aa: CASSQQSGGNQPQHF
d_gene: TRBD1; abundance: many; v_gene: TRBV28; j_gene: TRBJ1-6; len: 12; CDR3nt: TGTGCCAGCAGGACAGGGGTCACACCCCTCCACTTT; CDR3aa: CASRTGVTPLHF
d_gene: TRBD2; abundance: many; v_gene: TRBV20-1; j_gene: TRBJ2-1; len: 15; CDR3nt: TGCAGTGCTAGTAAATACCGCGGGAGCTACAATGAGCAGTTCTTC; CDR3aa: CSASKYRGSYNEQFF
d_gene: NA; abundance: NA; v_gene: TRBV24-1; j_gene: TRBJ2-1; len: 18; CDR3nt: TGTGCCACCAGTGATCCCCGGGACGGGAGACTAGCCTACAATGAGCAGTTCTTC; CDR3aa: CATSDPRDGRLAYNEQFF
d_gene: NA; abundance: many; v_gene: TRBV30; j_gene: TRBJ2-5; len: 14; CDR3nt: TGTGCCTGGAGTGTGGGCACAGGGAGAGAGACCCAGTACTTC; CDR3aa: CAWSVGTGRETQYF
d_gene: TRBD1; abundance: few; v_gene: TRBV28; j_gene: TRBJ2-7; len: 14; CDR3nt: TGTGCCAGCACCCAAGGGACAGGGAACTACGAGCAGTACTTC; CDR3aa: CASTQGTGNYEQYF
d_gene: NA; abundance: NA; v_gene: TRBV3-1; j_gene: TRBJ1-5; len: 15; CDR3nt: TGTGCCAGCAGTCACTCAGACTTACAGGGCGGGCCCCAGCATTTT; CDR3aa: CASSHSDLQGGPQHF
d_gene: NA; abundance: NA; v_gene: TRBV20-1; j_gene: TRBJ2-1; len: 15; CDR3nt: TGCAGTGCTAGAGCAAACCTAGCAGTGGCCGATGAGCAGTTCTTC; CDR3aa: CSARANLAVADEQFF
d_gene: TRBD2; abundance: many; v_gene: TRBV20-1; j_gene: TRBJ2-7; len: 14; CDR3nt: TGCAGTGCTAAACGACTAGCGGGAATCTACGAGCAGTACTTC; CDR3aa: CSAKRLAGIYEQYF
d_gene: TRBD2; abundance: many; v_gene: TRBV20-1; j_gene: TRBJ2-3; len: 14; CDR3nt: TGCAGTGCAGTGAGCGGGAGTAGGGCAGATACGCAGTATTTT; CDR3aa: CSAVSGSRADTQYF
d_gene: TRBD2; abundance: NA; v_gene: TRBV20-1; j_gene: TRBJ2-1; len: 17; CDR3nt: TGCAGTGCTAGAGCCCCGACTAGCGGGGGTAACTACAATGAGCAGTTCTTC; CDR3aa: CSARAPTSGGNYNEQFF
d_gene: NA; abundance: many; v_gene: TRBV4-1; j_gene: TRBJ2-5; len: 15; CDR3nt: TGCGCCAGCAGCCTGATACAGGGCACGTATGAGACCCAGTACTTC; CDR3aa: CASSLIQGTYETQYF
d_gene: NA; abundance: NA; v_gene: TRBV24-1; j_gene: TRBJ1-5; len: 14; CDR3nt: TGTGCCACCAGTGTAGGGGGGAGGATTGAGACCCAGCATTTT; CDR3aa: CATSVGGRIETQHF
d_gene: NA; abundance: few; v_gene: TRBV27; j_gene: TRBJ1-5; len: 13; CDR3nt: TGTGCCAGCAGTTTCACCTATAATCAGCCCCAGCATTTT; CDR3aa: CASSFTYNQPQHF
d_gene: TRBD2; abundance: NA; v_gene: TRBV7-9; j_gene: TRBJ2-7; len: 14; CDR3nt: TGTGCCAGCAGCCGGGGGGGTAGCCCCTACGAGCAGTACTTC; CDR3aa: CASSRGGSPYEQYF
d_gene: NA; abundance: once; v_gene: TRBV5-1; j_gene: TRBJ2-3; len: 18; CDR3nt: TGCGCCAGCAGCTCGAAGGTCCGACGGCTCGCCGGCACAGATACGCAGTATTTT; CDR3aa: CASSSKVRRLAGTDTQYF
d_gene: TRBD1; abundance: many; v_gene: TRBV4-2; j_gene: TRBJ1-4; len: 15; CDR3nt: TGTGCCAGCAGCCAGGCCGGGACAGGGGTTGAAAAACTGTTTTTT; CDR3aa: CASSQAGTGVEKLFF
d_gene: NA; abundance: NA; v_gene: TRBV27; j_gene: TRBJ2-4; len: 16; CDR3nt: TGTGCCAGCAGTTTGGGGTGGGGGATCGACAAAAACATTCAGTACTTC; CDR3aa: CASSLGWGIDKNIQYF
d_gene: TRBD1; abundance: many; v_gene: TRBV28; j_gene: TRBJ2-2; len: 14; CDR3nt: TGCGCCAGCAGCATTGGGACAGGCACCGGGGAGCTGTTTTTT; CDR3aa: CASSIGTGTGELFF
d_gene: NA; abundance: NA; v_gene: TRBV14; j_gene: TRBJ1-1; len: 13; CDR3nt: TGTGCCAGCAGCCAAGCGGGGGACACTGAAGCTTTCTTT; CDR3aa: CASSQAGDTEAFF
d_gene: NA; abundance: NA; v_gene: TRBV25-1; j_gene: TRBJ1-4; len: 15; CDR3nt: TGTGCCAGCAGTGCCCCGGGCACAACTAATGAAAAACTGTTTTTT; CDR3aa: CASSAPGTTNEKLFF
d_gene: TRBD2; abundance: few; v_gene: TRBV3-1; j_gene: TRBJ2-1; len: 16; CDR3nt: TGTGCCAGCAGCCACAATGGACTAGCGGGAGTTGTTGAGCAGTTCTTC; CDR3aa: CASSHNGLAGVVEQFF
d_gene: NA; abundance: NA; v_gene: TRBV10-3; j_gene: TRBJ1-3; len: 16; CDR3nt: TGTGCCATCAGTAAGGCAGGAGCCTACTCTGGAAACACCATATATTTT; CDR3aa: CAISKAGAYSGNTIYF
d_gene: TRBD1; abundance: NA; v_gene: TRBV27; j_gene: TRBJ2-7; len: 18; CDR3nt: TGTGCCAGCAGTCTAACCGACATTGATGGGGACAGCCCCTACGAGCAGCACTTC; CDR3aa: CASSLTDIDGDSPYEQHF
d_gene: NA; abundance: NA; v_gene: TRBV6-5; j_gene: TRBJ2-7; len: 14; CDR3nt: TGTGCCAGCAGCGCCCCCAGGGATTCAGAAGAGCAGTACTTC; CDR3aa: CASSAPRDSEEQYF
d_gene: NA; abundance: few; v_gene: TRBV7-3; j_gene: TRBJ1-1; len: 14; CDR3nt: TGTGCCAGCAGCTACGACAGGCTGAACACTGAAGCTTTCTTT; CDR3aa: CASSYDRLNTEAFF
d_gene: NA; abundance: many; v_gene: TRBV9; j_gene: TRBJ2-3; len: 13; CDR3nt: TGTGCCAGCAGCGCCCGGCTGGGGGATACGCAGTATTTT; CDR3aa: CASSARLGDTQYF
d_gene: TRBD1; abundance: many; v_gene: TRBV7-2; j_gene: TRBJ1-2; len: 16; CDR3nt: TGTGCCAGCAGCTTACGTATAAGGACAGGGCATTATGGCTACACCTTC; CDR3aa: CASSLRIRTGHYGYTF
d_gene: TRBD2; abundance: many; v_gene: TRBV20-1; j_gene: TRBJ2-5; len: 16; CDR3nt: TGCAGTGCTAGAGATCGCGCTAGCGGGAGGGGAGAGACCCAGTACTTC; CDR3aa: CSARDRASGRGETQYF
d_gene: TRBD1; abundance: many; v_gene: TRBV7-9; j_gene: TRBJ1-3; len: 15; CDR3nt: TGTGCCAGCAGCCCCATGGACAGGGATGGAAACACCATATATTTT; CDR3aa: CASSPMDRDGNTIYF
d_gene: NA; abundance: many; v_gene: TRBV20-1; j_gene: TRBJ1-5; len: 14; CDR3nt: TGCAGTGCAAGGACAGATTTCCTAAATCAGCCCCAGCATTTT; CDR3aa: CSARTDFLNQPQHF
d_gene: TRBD2; abundance: many; v_gene: TRBV29-1; j_gene: TRBJ2-1; len: 12; CDR3nt: TGCAGCGTAGAAGCGGGAGCCGATGAGCAGTTCTTC; CDR3aa: CSVEAGADEQFF
d_gene: TRBD1; abundance: NA; v_gene: TRBV24-1; j_gene: TRBJ1-2; len: 15; CDR3nt: TGTGCCACCAGTGACCACAGGGGGCGCGACTATGGCTACACCTTC; CDR3aa: CATSDHRGRDYGYTF
d_gene: TRBD1; abundance: NA; v_gene: TRBV19; j_gene: TRBJ2-1; len: 14; CDR3nt: TGTGCCACCAAGGACAGGCCGAAGGGCAATGGGCAGTTCTTC; CDR3aa: CATKDRPKGNGQFF
d_gene: NA; abundance: many; v_gene: TRBV29-1; j_gene: TRBJ2-3; len: 15; CDR3nt: TGCAGCGCCGCCGGGGGGCCGGGAGGCACAGATACGCAGTATTTT; CDR3aa: CSAAGGPGGTDTQYF
d_gene: NA; abundance: NA; v_gene: TRBV27; j_gene: TRBJ2-1; len: 14; CDR3nt: TGTGCCAGCAGTTCCCGGGACATCTCAAATGAGCAGTTCTTC; CDR3aa: CASSSRDISNEQFF
d_gene: TRBD2; abundance: many; v_gene: TRBV6-6; j_gene: TRBJ2-1; len: 14; CDR3nt: TGTGCCAGCACGGCGGCTAGCGGGGGAAATGAGCAGTTCTTC; CDR3aa: CASTAASGGNEQFF
d_gene: NA; abundance: many; v_gene: TRBV20-1; j_gene: TRBJ2-5; len: 12; CDR3nt: TGCAGTGTCAGGTCAGGAGGAGAGACCCAGTACTTC; CDR3aa: CSVRSGGETQYF
d_gene: TRBD1; abundance: NA; v_gene: TRBV20-1; j_gene: TRBJ2-6; len: 15; CDR3nt: TGCAGTGCAACGGACAGGGAGTCTGGGGCCAACGTCCTGACTTTC; CDR3aa: CSATDRESGANVLTF
d_gene: NA; abundance: many; v_gene: TRBV6-2/TRBV6-3; j_gene: TRBJ2-5; len: 10; CDR3nt: TGTGCCAGCAGTAAGGAGACCCAGTACTTC; CDR3aa: CASSKETQYF
d_gene: TRBD2; abundance: many; v_gene: TRBV7-6; j_gene: TRBJ2-7; len: 16; CDR3nt: TGTGCCAGCAGCTTAGCAACTAGCGGGCTTCCCTACGAGCAGTACTTC; CDR3aa: CASSLATSGLPYEQYF
d_gene: TRBD2; abundance: many; v_gene: TRBV4-1; j_gene: TRBJ2-1; len: 15; CDR3nt: TGCGCCAGCAGCCGCCGGCTAGCGGGAAGCGATGAGCAGTTCTTC; CDR3aa: CASSRRLAGSDEQFF
d_gene: NA; abundance: many; v_gene: TRBV12-3/TRBV12-4; j_gene: TRBJ1-6; len: 14; CDR3nt: TGTGCCAGCAGCTTCGACAGTTATAATTCACCCCTCCACTTT; CDR3aa: CASSFDSYNSPLHF
d_gene: NA; abundance: many; v_gene: TRBV10-3; j_gene: TRBJ1-3; len: 15; CDR3nt: TGTGCCATCAGGCTGGGCCTTAACTCTGGAAACACCATATATTTT; CDR3aa: CAIRLGLNSGNTIYF
d_gene: NA; abundance: many; v_gene: TRBV29-1; j_gene: TRBJ2-3; len: 13; CDR3nt: TGCAGCGTTGAGGCAGGGGTTGGAGATACGCAGTATTTT; CDR3aa: CSVEAGVGDTQYF
d_gene: TRBD2; abundance: many; v_gene: TRBV19; j_gene: TRBJ2-1; len: 17; CDR3nt: TGTGCCAGTAGTATCGGGAGAGAACTAGCGGCGTACAATGAGCAGTTCTTC; CDR3aa: CASSIGRELAAYNEQFF
d_gene: NA; abundance: NA; v_gene: TRBV7-2; j_gene: TRBJ1-5; len: 15; CDR3nt: TGTGCCAGCAGTTATCTTGAGCGGGTCACAGATACGCAGCATTTT; CDR3aa: CASSYLERVTDTQHF
d_gene: NA; abundance: many; v_gene: TRBV6-6; j_gene: TRBJ2-5; len: 14; CDR3nt: TGTGCCAGCAGTTACTCGTGGAGGGATGAGACCCAGTACTTC; CDR3aa: CASSYSWRDETQYF
d_gene: TRBD2; abundance: many; v_gene: TRBV19; j_gene: TRBJ2-1; len: 15; CDR3nt: TGTGCCAGCAGGACTAGCGGGGCAATCTACAATGAGCAGTTCTTC; CDR3aa: CASRTSGAIYNEQFF
d_gene: TRBD2; abundance: many; v_gene: TRBV12-3/TRBV12-4; j_gene: TRBJ2-1; len: 15; CDR3nt: TGTGCCAGCAGTGTACTAGCGGGAGGGATCGATGAGCAGTTCTTC; CDR3aa: CASSVLAGGIDEQFF
d_gene: TRBD1; abundance: NA; v_gene: TRBV5-1; j_gene: TRBJ1-1; len: 15; CDR3nt: TGCGCCAGCAGGCCGGGACAGGAGAGCAACACTGAAGCTCTCTTT; CDR3aa: CASRPGQESNTEALF
d_gene: TRBD2; abundance: NA; v_gene: TRBV7-3; j_gene: TRBJ2-3; len: 17; CDR3nt: TGTGCCAGCTCACCTCGACTAGCGGGAGGGCCCCCAGATACGCAGTATTTT; CDR3aa: CASSPRLAGGPPDTQYF
d_gene: NA; abundance: NA; v_gene: TRBV13; j_gene: TRBJ2-7; len: 15; CDR3nt: TGTGCCAGCAGCTACCACCGGGACATTAGCCACGAGCAGTACTTC; CDR3aa: CASSYHRDISHEQYF
d_gene: TRBD2; abundance: NA; v_gene: TRBV27; j_gene: TRBJ2-2; len: 16; CDR3nt: TGTGCCAGCAGTTCTAGCGGGAGGCCCATCACCGGGGAGCTGTTTTTT; CDR3aa: CASSSSGRPITGELFF